These T cell receptor beta chains were read from a single sample in a study of T cell responses to AZD1222 COVID-19 vaccine. Profiled with immunoSEQ multiplex PCR; TCRdb holds only in-frame clones, not every one. The top ten clones hold roughly 6.9% of a sample with 90,000 to 150,000 clones, more than 85% of them seen once. The input for sequencing was peripheral blood, taken 28 days after the second AZD1222 dose. These receptors all come from an adult who received the AZD1222 COVID-19 vaccine. Each CDR3 is given with its conserved first and last residue. A D gene is named only where the DNA matches it firmly. Part of the rows lack a size; the others show once, few, many or a class for expanded clones.

>TRBV7-9|NA|NA|TRBJ1-1
TGTGCCAGCAGCTTAGGGCAGGTGAGGAGCACTGAAGCTTTCTTT
CASSLGQVRSTEAFF
>TRBV30|TRBD1|NA|TRBJ1-3
TGTGCCTGGAGTGTCGACAGGACAGGCCTCTCTGGAAACACCATATATTTT
CAWSVDRTGLSGNTIYF
>TRBV11-3|NA|once|TRBJ2-3
TGTGCCAGCAGCTTAGGTCTAACGACCCAGGGGTTCCCTAGCACAGATACGCAGTATTTT
CASSLGLTTQGFPSTDTQYF
>TRBV5-1|NA|NA|TRBJ1-6
TGCGCCAGCACCAGGGATTCGGAGTGGGGCCGATCACCCCTCCACTTT
CASTRDSEWGRSPLHF
>TRBV5-1|NA|once|TRBJ1-4
TGCGCCAGCAGCTTTAATGGCCAGGGCTATGAAAAACTGTTTTTT
CASSFNGQGYEKLFF
>TRBV19|TRBD1|NA|TRBJ1-1
TGTGCCAGTAGTATAGTAACAGGGGCCGAACTAGGAGGACAGAACACTGAAGCTTTCTTT
CASSIVTGAELGGQNTEAFF
>TRBV28|NA|NA|TRBJ2-7
TGTGCCAGCAGTTCGGTAGGGGGAGGGCAGTACTTC
CASSSVGGGQYF
>TRBV6-5|TRBD1|NA|TRBJ1-4
TGTGCCAGCAGCCCCGACAGGGGGCTTGAAAAACTGTTTTTT
CASSPDRGLEKLFF
>TRBV2|NA|NA|TRBJ2-7
TGTGCCAGCAGTGAAGTAGTCGGGACATCGTCCTACGAGCAGTACTTC
CASSEVVGTSSYEQYF
>TRBV27|TRBD2|few|TRBJ2-1
TGTGCCAGCAGTTTAAAAGGTAGCGGGAGGGCCATAGGCAATGAGCAGTTCTTC
CASSLKGSGRAIGNEQFF
>TRBV6-2/TRBV6-3|NA|NA|TRBJ2-6
TGTGCCAGCAGTTACCGAGACACCGGGGCCAACGTCCTGACTTTC
CASSYRDTGANVLTF
>TRBV6-5|NA|NA|TRBJ1-5
TGTGCCAGCAGTTACGAGTCGGGTTTTAAGCCCCAGCATTTT
CASSYESGFKPQHF
>TRBV6-5|NA|NA|TRBJ2-2
TGTGCCAGCAGTCTTACGGCCGGGGAGCTGTTTTTT
CASSLTAGELFF
>TRBV20-1|NA|NA|TRBJ1-1
TGCAGTGCTAGTTGGGGGGGCTCTGAAGCTTTCTTT
CSASWGGSEAFF
>TRBV11-3|NA|NA|TRBJ2-1
TGTGCCAGCAGCTTATGGGGCAGGAGCTCCTACAATGAGCAGTTCTTC
CASSLWGRSSYNEQFF
>TRBV15|NA|NA|TRBJ2-1
TGTGCCACCAGCAGAGACTGGATCAGCTCCTACAATGAGCAGTTCTTC
CATSRDWISSYNEQFF
>TRBV3-1/TRBV3-2|TRBD1|NA|TRBJ1-5
TGTGCCAGCAGCCCCGGACAGGGAATTCAGCCCCAGCATTTT
CASSPGQGIQPQHF
>TRBV6-1|TRBD1|NA|TRBJ2-7
TGTGCCAGCAGGGCCCCGGGACAGTCGTACGAGCAGTACTTC
CASRAPGQSYEQYF
>TRBV2|NA|NA|TRBJ1-1
TGTGCCAGCAGTCAGGGCCGCAGAGAAGCTTTCTTT
CASSQGRREAFF
>TRBV18|TRBD1|few|TRBJ1-3
TGTGCCAGCTCACCGGACCGGGACAGTGGAAACACCATATATTTT
CASSPDRDSGNTIYF
>TRBV19|NA|NA|TRBJ1-2
TGTGCCAGTACCCCAGGGACCTATGGCTACACCTTC
CASTPGTYGYTF
>TRBV4-1|NA|NA|TRBJ1-5
TGCGCCAGCAGCCAACCGGACAATAGCGGTCAGCCCCAGCATTTT
CASSQPDNSGQPQHF
>TRBV4-1|TRBD1|once|TRBJ1-5
TGCGCCAGCAGCCCGACAGGGGGACAGAGTCAGCCCCAGCATTTT
CASSPTGGQSQPQHF
>TRBV2|NA|NA|TRBJ2-3
TGTGCCAGCAGTGAAGAGACAGATACGCAGTATTTT
CASSEETDTQYF
>TRBV5-3|NA|NA|TRBJ2-5
TGTGCCAGAAGGAGGAAAAGTATTCAACAAGAGACCCAGTACTTC
CARRRKSIQQETQYF
>TRBV5-1|NA|few|TRBJ2-2
TGCGCCAGCAGCTCTGGTTCGGGAGACGGCTACACCGGGGAGCTGTTTTTT
CASSSGSGDGYTGELFF
>TRBV7-3|NA|NA|TRBJ2-3
TGTGCCAGCAGCCGAACGGCCTCTAGCACAGATACGCAGTATTTT
CASSRTASSTDTQYF
>TRBV11-3|NA|NA|TRBJ1-1
TGTGCCAGCAGCCCGACAAAGGCTGAAGCTTTCTTT
CASSPTKAEAFF
>TRBV19|NA|NA|TRBJ1-2
TGTGCCAGTAGTACGGGTCTCTGGTATGGCTACACCTTC
CASSTGLWYGYTF
>TRBV30|NA|NA|TRBJ1-3
TGTGCCTGGAGCCAACCCGGGAGAACTGGAAACACCATATATTTT
CAWSQPGRTGNTIYF
>TRBV9|NA|once|TRBJ2-1
TGTGCCAGCAGCTCATCCCCTTCTGGGAATGAGCAGTTCTTC
CASSSSPSGNEQFF
>TRBV7-3|TRBD2|NA|TRBJ2-5
TGTGCCAGCAGCTTAGGACCCGGGACTAGCGGGGGGTTAGGAGAGACCCAGTACTTC
CASSLGPGTSGGLGETQYF
>TRBV2|TRBD1|NA|TRBJ1-5
TGTGCCAGCAGAAAGGACAGGGGGCTGTCTCAGCCCCAGCATTTT
CASRKDRGLSQPQHF
>TRBV7-7|NA|NA|TRBJ2-1
TGTGCTAGCAGCTTAGGGTCCTACAATGAGCAGTTCTTC
CASSLGSYNEQFF
>TRBV7-9|NA|NA|TRBJ2-7
TGTGCCAGCAGCTCCCGGGGGCCCTACGAGCAGTACTTC
CASSSRGPYEQYF
>TRBV5-8|NA|once|TRBJ1-6
TGTGCCAGCAGCGGTGATTCGGGAGACCATAATTCACCCCTCCACTTT
CASSGDSGDHNSPLHF